Each of the 22 T cell receptor beta chains below was sequenced from the same sample in a study of tumor and adjacent non-tumor tissue in lung cancer. TCRbeta libraries were built with three rounds of nested PCR, modified from ARM-PCR. TCRdb itself ran the multiplex PCR reads through MiXCR, one entry per CDR3 protein. The table lists roughly 75,000 distinct CDR3 sequences, approximately 71% of them singletons. No cell sorting was done before RNA was extracted from the tissue. More than 3 cm separated this lung sample from the edge of the tumor. What was sequenced was distant non-tumor lung tissue. The source of these receptors is a woman aged 50 to 60 with non-small cell lung cancer.

Comment on this clonotype: One end of the junction is discordant with germline, which a read error may explain. The chain combines TRBV10-2 with TRBJ2-3, with unresolved D. CDR1 is WSHSY and CDR2 is SAAADI in the germline V gene. The CDR3 has 11 amino acids. CDR3 in amino acids: CASSGADTQYF. The CDR3, as DNA: TGCGCCAGCAGTGGGGCAGATACGCAGTACTTT.

Many counts were recorded for this clonotype. The chain couples TRBV20-1 to TRBJ1-5, with a weak D call TRBD1 (5 bases). Trimming stripped 0 bases from V and 4 bases from J, with 13 bases between. Germline V lookup: CDR1 DFQATT, CDR2 SNEGSKA (reference sequence). This CDR3 is built from 15 residues. The CDR3 region is CSAREVAGINQPQHF. In DNA form, the CDR3 reads TGCAGTGCTAGAGAGGTCGCAGGGATTAATCAGCCCCAGCATTTT.

About this clonotype itself: A much bigger clone sits one base away, suggesting this may be a read error. The chain combines TRBV28 with TRBJ1-2; no definite D call. Trimming removed 9 bases at V and 5 bases at J, with 7 bases between. This CDR3 has 10 residues. Germline V gives CDR1 MDHEN, CDR2 SYDVKM. The DNA for the CDR3 is TGTGCCAGGAGGAAATATGGCTACACCTTC. This codes for CARRKYGYTF.

On this clonotype itself: A clone one base away is much larger, so this may be a read error. The rearrangement links TRBV20-1 to TRBJ2-1, with a weak D call TRBD1 (5 bases). The CDR3 covers 14 residues. In germline, CDR1 is DFQATT, CDR2 SNEGSKA (reference sequence). V lost 8 bases and J lost 4, with 18 bases in between. The CDR3 region is CSPPTLQGYNEQFF. The CDR3 bases are TGCAGTCCTCCTACCCTCCAGGGTTACAATGAGCAGTTCTTC.

Of note for this clonotype: This could be a read error, since a much larger clone is one nucleotide away. The V and J genes are TRBV6-6 and TRBJ2-1; no clear D. The CDR3 is made up of 12 amino acids. V was pared by 0 bases and J by 13 bases, with 10 bases between. Germline V lookup: CDR1 MNHNY, CDR2 SVGAGI (reference sequence). Written as DNA, the CDR3 is TGTGCCAGCAGTTACTCTACTCTCGATCAGTTCTTC. Translated: CASSYSTLDQFF.

Comment on this clonotype: Germline and junction disagree at one end, which may indicate a read error. The CDR3 nucleotides read TGTGCCAGCAGTTTATATATCATTCAGCCCCAACATTTT. It translates to CASSLYIIQPQHF. This chain connects TRBV28 to TRBJ1-5, with D hard to call. CDR3 length equals 13 residues. Germline CDR1 MDHEN, CDR2 SYDVKM.

As to this clonotype: Without the conserved terminal phenylalanine or tryptophan, this CDR3 likely stems from a read error. This chain's CDR3 is CSTKPRGGQGAGEQFL. CDR3 sequence (DNA): TGCAGCACTAAACCCCGTGGGGGACAGGGGGCGGGGGAGCAGTTCCTC. The V call is TRBV29-1, the J call TRBJ2-1; TRBD1 aligns across 12 bases. This CDR3 has 16 residues. The V segment lost 8 bases and the J segment 10 bases; nucleotides outside the gene matches: 18. Germline V lookup: CDR1 SQVTM, CDR2 ANQGSEA.

Regarding this clonotype: This could be a read error, since a much larger clone is one nucleotide away. The chain is built from TRBV7-8 and TRBJ2-2; no clear D gene. CDR1 and CDR2 (germline): SGHVS, FQNEAQ. The CDR3 is 15 residues long. V was pared by 0 bases and J by 3 bases, with 8 bases between. The CDR3, as DNA: TGTGCCAGCAGCTTAGCCACGGCTCACACCGGGGAGCTGTTTTTT. Its translation: CASSLATAHTGELFF.

As regards this clonotype: Its ends do not fully match the called genes, so a read error is possible. The chain couples TRBV19 to TRBJ1-1; TRBD1 matches 9 bases. The length of the CDR3 is 15 residues. In germline, CDR1 is LNHDA, CDR2 SQIVND (reference sequence). Here the CDR3 reads CASSPRDRVSPETFF. The CDR3 bases are TGTGCCAGTAGTCCCCGGGACAGGGTCTCCCCTGAAACTTTCTTT.

This clonotype was counted a few times. The chain couples TRBV4-1 to TRBJ2-1; 8 nucleotides line up with TRBD1. Unmatched junction bases numbered 6, after V lost 4 bases and J lost 4 bases. This CDR3 has 15 residues. CDR1 MGHRA and CDR2 YSYEKL come from the germline V gene. The CDR3 coding sequence is TGCGCCAGCAGCCTGCAGGGGGCTATGTACAATGAGCAGTTCTTC. Translation gives CASSLQGAMYNEQFF.

This clonotype was observed a few times. It may be a read error: a sequence one base away is much more abundant. The chain recombines TRBV29-1 with TRBJ2-1; 8 bases match TRBD2. Germline CDR1 SQVTM, CDR2 ANQGSEA. The trim removed 6 bases at V and 0 bases at J, leaving 7 bases unmatched. The CDR3 covers 15 residues. CDR3 DNA: TGCAGCGTAGGATCTAGCGGGTACTCCTACAATGAGCAGTTCTTC. The encoded protein is CSVGSSGYSYNEQFF.

In the case of this clonotype: A much larger clone sits a single nucleotide away, making a read error possible. This sequence joins TRBV20-1 and TRBJ2-3; 7 positions match TRBD1. Trimming at V came to 7 bases and at J to 6 bases, leaving 10 bases not matched to a gene. Germline V lookup: CDR1 DFQATT, CDR2 SNEGSKA (reference sequence). The CDR3 loop spans 13 amino acids. Written as DNA, the CDR3 is TGCAGTGTTATCGGACAGGCACGGGATACGCAGTATTTT. It specifies CSVIGQARDTQYF.

This clonotype was picked up a small number of times. The chain couples TRBV30 to TRBJ2-1; no reliable D call. Trimming removed 3 bases at V and 12 bases at J, with 12 bases between. Looked up from germline, CDR1 is GTSNPN and CDR2 is SVGIG (reference sequence). There are 11 residues in the CDR3. The CDR3 coding sequence is TGTGCCTGGAGGGGCGGTGGAGCGCAGTTCTTC. Protein sequence: CAWRGGGAQFF.

The V and J genes are TRBV19 and TRBJ2-1; D may be TRBD1 (6 bases). Trimming left V 7 bases short and J 4 bases short, with 17 bases between. The V gene's germline CDR1 is LNHDA and CDR2 SQIVND (reference sequence). The CDR3 spans 15 residues. The CDR3 region has the DNA TGTGCCAGTAAAGTGGGACAAGATATTTACAATGAGCAGTTCTTC. As protein: CASKVGQDIYNEQFF.

This clonotype is a singleton in its sample. One base away lies a much larger clone, so this may be a sequencing read error. The chain links TRBV4-2 to TRBJ1-1, with D perhaps TRBD1 (5 bases). This CDR3 is 15 amino acids long. The V end was cut by 1 base, the J end by 4 bases, with 13 bases between. Germline loops: CDR1 LGHNA, CDR2 YNFKEQ. The CDR3 here is CASSQAWGMGTEAFF. Here the CDR3 DNA reads TGTGCCAGCAGCCAAGCGTGGGGCATGGGCACTGAAGCTTTCTTT.

This clonotype was observed many times. V usage is TRBV5-6 and J usage is TRBJ2-1; D is possibly TRBD2 (5 bases). The germline CDR1 and CDR2 sequences are SGHDT and YYEEEE. The CDR3 sequence is 15 residues long. The germline V and J ends were trimmed by 0 bases and 2 bases, with 9 bases remaining between them. CDR3 in amino acids: CASSLGSGPYNEQFF. CDR3 bases: TGTGCCAGCAGCTTGGGGAGCGGACCCTACAATGAGCAGTTCTTC.

On this clonotype itself: This clone may be a read error of a much larger clone one base away. The rearrangement joins TRBV12-3 or TRBV12-4 to TRBJ2-4, with 12 bases lining up with TRBD1. This CDR3 has 16 amino acids. The CDR3 DNA reads as TGTGCCAGCAGTTTAGCGGGACAGGGGGCGGAAAACAATCAGTACTTC. As protein: CASSLAGQGAENNQYF.

To note about this clonotype: A clone one base away is much larger, so this may be a read error. Without the conserved terminal phenylalanine or tryptophan, this CDR3 likely stems from a read error. The chain uses TRBV20-1 and TRBJ1-1, with D hard to call. The length of the CDR3 is 13 residues. The V end was cut by 2 bases, the J end by 3 bases, with 10 bases between. The germline CDR1 and CDR2 sequences are DFQATT and SNEGSKA (reference sequence). Here the CDR3 reads CSARRLADTEAFI. Written as DNA, the CDR3 is TGCAGTGCTAGACGCCTAGCTGACACTGAAGCTTTCATT.

A note on this clonotype: Mismatch with germline at one junction end may stem from a read error. The genes are TRBV11-1 and TRBJ2-1; perhaps TRBD2 as D (5 bases). The CDR3 contains 14 residues. Germline V CDR1 and CDR2: SGHAT, FQDESV (reference sequence). The CDR3 bases are TGTGCCAGTAGCTTGAAGCCCCGGGGCAATGAGCAGTTCTTC. Its protein product is CASSLKPRGNEQFF. The whole variable domain, filled in from reference TRBV11-1 and TRBJ2-1, reads EAEVAQSPRYKITEKSQAVAFWCDPISGHATLYWYRQILGQGPELLVQFQDESVVDDSQLPKDRFSAERLKGVDSTLKIQPAELGDSAMYLCASSLKPRGNEQFFGPGTRLTVL.

A note on this clonotype: This likely comes from a read error, as the CDR3 has no conserved phenylalanine or tryptophan at its end. The limits of the CDR3 on the DNA are not certain, so only TCRdb's listed CDR3 is given. The chain combines TRBV29-1 with TRBJ2-5; TRBD2 is the table's D call and was not checked against the DNA. The CDR3 adds up to 16 amino acids, both ends counted. CDR1 and CDR2 from the germline V gene are SQVTM and ANQGSEA. The CDR3 is CSVAVNTGRVVETQCY.

As concerns this clonotype: At one of its ends the junction is not consistent with the germline gene, which may arise from a read error. The chain links TRBV20-1 to TRBJ1-1; possible D gene TRBD1, 5 bases. Germline V lookup: CDR1 DFQATT, CDR2 SNEGSKA (reference sequence). The CDR3 extends over 13 amino acids. The CDR3 sequence: CSASTWRGTEAIF. The CDR3 region has the DNA TGCAGCGCTTCGACATGGAGGGGCACTGAAGCTATCTTT.

This rearrangement joins TRBV5-8 to TRBJ2-6, with unresolved D. The CDR3 spans 15 residues. Germline CDR1 is SGHTS and CDR2 is YDEGEE. The V end lost 7 bases, the J end lost 2 bases, and 13 bases lay between the germline ends. The CDR3 sequence: CASGSYKAGANVLTF. For the CDR3, the DNA is TGTGCCAGCGGTTCTTACAAGGCTGGGGCCAACGTCCTGACTTTC.